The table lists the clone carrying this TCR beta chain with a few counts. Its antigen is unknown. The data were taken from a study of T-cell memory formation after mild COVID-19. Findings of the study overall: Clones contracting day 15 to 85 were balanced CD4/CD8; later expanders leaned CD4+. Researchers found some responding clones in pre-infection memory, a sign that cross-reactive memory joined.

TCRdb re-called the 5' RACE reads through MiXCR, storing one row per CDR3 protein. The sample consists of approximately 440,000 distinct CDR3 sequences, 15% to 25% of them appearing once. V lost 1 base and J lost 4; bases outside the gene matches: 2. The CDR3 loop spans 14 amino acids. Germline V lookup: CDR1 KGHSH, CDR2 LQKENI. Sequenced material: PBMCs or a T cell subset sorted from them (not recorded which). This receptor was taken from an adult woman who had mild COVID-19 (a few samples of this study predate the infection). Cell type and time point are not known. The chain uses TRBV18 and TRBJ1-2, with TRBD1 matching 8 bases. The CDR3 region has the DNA TGTGCCAGCTCACCACGACAGGGGATCTATGGCTACACCTTC. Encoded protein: CASSPRQGIYGYTF.